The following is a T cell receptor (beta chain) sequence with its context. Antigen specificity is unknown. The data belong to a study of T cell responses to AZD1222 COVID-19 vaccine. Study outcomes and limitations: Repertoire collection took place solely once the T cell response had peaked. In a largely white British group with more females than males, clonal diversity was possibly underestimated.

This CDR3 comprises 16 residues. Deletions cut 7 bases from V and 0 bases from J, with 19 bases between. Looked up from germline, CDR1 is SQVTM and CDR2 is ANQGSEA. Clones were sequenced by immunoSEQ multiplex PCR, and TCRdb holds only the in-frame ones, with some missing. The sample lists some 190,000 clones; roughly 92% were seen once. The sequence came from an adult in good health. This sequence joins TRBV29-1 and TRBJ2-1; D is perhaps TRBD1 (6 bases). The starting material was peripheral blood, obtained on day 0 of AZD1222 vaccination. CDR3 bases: TGCAGCGCCAACTCTAGACAGGTATCCTCCTACAATGAGCAGTTCTTC. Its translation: CSANSRQVSSYNEQFF.